This TCR beta chain was observed in a study of T cell responses to AZD1222 COVID-19 vaccine. Study-level results: Epitopes outside B.1.351 and B.1.1.7 mutated regions reportedly drew nearly half of spike TCRs. White British donors predominated, females outnumbered males, and clonal diversity was possibly underestimated.

With regard to this clone: Its antigen is undetermined.

Clones were sequenced by immunoSEQ multiplex PCR, and TCRdb holds only the in-frame ones, with some missing. The data show approximately 130,000 clones, roughly 92% seen once. The TCR originated in an adult in good health. Sequencing used peripheral blood, obtained on day 0 of AZD1222 vaccination.

CDR3 in amino acids: CASSSPGTGSYGYTF. The CDR3 bases are TGTGCCAGTAGTTCTCCCGGGACAGGGTCCTATGGCTACACCTTC. V usage is TRBV19 and J usage is TRBJ1-2; 9 bases are a match to TRBD1. The CDR3 loop spans 15 amino acids. CDR1 LNHDA and CDR2 SQIVND come from the germline V gene (reference sequence). V lost 5 bases to trimming and J lost 4 bases; unmatched junction nucleotides: 8.